Following are 2 T cell receptor beta chains from one sample sequenced in a study of T cell changes during pregnancy in multiple sclerosis (dated by TCRdb to the late 2010s). Library method: the immunoSEQ multiplex PCR assay. TCRdb obtained this table from immuneACCESS and retained in-frame rearrangements with V and J assigned. These tables miss some clones; where compared with another copy, unresolved V genes account for less than half of the shortfall, and the remainder is unexplained. This sample is represented by about 59,000 clones; 92% of them were singletons. The ten top clones hold less than 3% of the sample. The specimen comprised peripheral blood, sampled in the second trimester of pregnancy. The source of these receptors is a female donor in good health, enrolled as a control in a pregnancy study.

This sequence joins TRBV4-3 and TRBJ2-1; possibly TRBD2 for D (6 bases). Trimming removed 2 bases at V and 4 bases at J, with 12 bases between. CDR3 size: 15 residues. Germline-derived CDR1 and CDR2 are LGHNA and YSLEER. The CDR3 sequence is CASSQTTGEYNEQFF. The CDR3 nucleotides are TGCGCCAGCAGCCAAACGACGGGGGAGTACAATGAGCAGTTCTTC.

This sequence joins TRBV4-2 and TRBJ2-7; 10 bases map to TRBD2. V shed 1 base, J shed 6 bases, and the junction held 9 bases outside the gene matches. The germline V gene encodes CDR1 LGHNA and CDR2 YNFKEQ. The CDR3 sequence is 16 residues long. CDR3 DNA: TGTGCCAGCAGCCAAGGACCAGCGGGAGGGGGGGTCGAGCAGTACTTC. Amino acids: CASSQGPAGGGVEQYF.